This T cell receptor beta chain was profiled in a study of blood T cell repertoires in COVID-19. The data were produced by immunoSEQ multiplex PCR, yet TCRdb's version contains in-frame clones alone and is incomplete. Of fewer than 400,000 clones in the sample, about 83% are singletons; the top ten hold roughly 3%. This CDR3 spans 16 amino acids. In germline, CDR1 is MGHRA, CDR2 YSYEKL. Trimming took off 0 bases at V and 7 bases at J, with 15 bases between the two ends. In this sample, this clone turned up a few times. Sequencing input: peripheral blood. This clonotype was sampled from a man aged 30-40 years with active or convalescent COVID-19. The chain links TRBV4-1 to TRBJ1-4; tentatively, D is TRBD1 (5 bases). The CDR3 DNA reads TGCGCCAGCAGCCAAGACGGGGGACCCGCGACTGAAAAACTGTTTTTT. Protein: CASSQDGGPATEKLFF.